What follows is one T cell receptor beta chain and its context. The record originates from a study of blood T cell repertoires in COVID-19. V dropped 3 bases and J dropped 0; count of bases not matched to a gene: 24. The CDR3 has 23 residues. Germline CDR1 LNHDA, CDR2 SQIVND (reference sequence). Assay: immunoSEQ multiplex PCR; the TCRdb copy retains only in-frame clones and omits some. The sample includes 110,000 to 150,000 clones, approximately 86% seen only once; the top ten take around 8.5%. The J gene is TRBJ1-5, the V gene TRBV19; 9 nucleotides match TRBD1. The material sequenced was peripheral blood. The sequence was collected from a woman aged 55-70 years with acute or convalescent COVID-19. The CDR3 nucleotides are TGTGCCAGTAGTATCCCTGCAGAGGGACAGGGTATATTTCGAAGGTATAGCAATCAGCCCCAGCATTTT. It translates to CASSIPAEGQGIFRRYSNQPQHF.